One sample yielded the 13 T cell receptor beta chains listed below, sequenced in a study of regulatory T cells in long-lasting Graves disease. The TCR beta library used iRepertoire HTBI primers with Arm-PCR amplification of CDR3. MiXCR, run by TCRdb on the multiplex PCR reads, gives a single entry per CDR3 protein. The top ten clones hold approximately 17% of a sample with 400,000 to 500,000 distinct CDR3 sequences, 12% to 15% of them seen once. Documented time point: newly diagnosed GD, antithyroid drugs for less than 3 months. PBMC-derived RNA was used for the TCR library. The data also belong to a second study, concerning T cells in Graves' hyperthyroidism and ophthalmopathy.

The sequenced sample was peripheral blood mononuclear cells (PBMCs), obtained at new diagnosis, from a patient treated with antithyroid drugs. Receptors were obtained from a woman in her 50s with Graves disease.

This clonotype has just a few counts. This chain joins TRBV6-5 and TRBJ1-4; possibly TRBD1 for D (6 bases). Germline lookup yields CDR1 MNHEY and CDR2 SVGAGI. V lost 0 bases to trimming and J lost 8 bases, with 13 bases between them. CDR3 length: 15 amino acids. The CDR3 nucleotides read TGTGCCAGCAGTTACTCGGGGGGGCGGAGAGAAAAACTGTTTTTT. Protein sequence: CASSYSGGRREKLFF.

The sample holds a few counts of this clonotype. One junction end disagrees with the germline gene, perhaps due to a read error. V gene TRBV11-2 combines with J gene TRBJ2-7; TRBD1 might be the D (6 bases). Germline CDR1 is SGHAT and CDR2 is FQNNGV. The CDR3 is made up of 17 amino acids. The CDR3 nucleotides are TGCGCCAGCAGCTTCTCAGGGGCCCGTTGGGGCCCGTACGAGCAGTACTTC. Its translation is CASSFSGARWGPYEQYF.

This clonotype was picked up many times. The DNA for the CDR3 is TGTGCCAGCAGCCAAGATCGGGGGGGAGGAGCATACGAGCAGTACTTC. Its translation: CASSQDRGGGAYEQYF. The chain employs TRBV14 and TRBJ2-7, with 8 bases fitting TRBD2. The CDR3 has 16 residues. Germline V CDR1 and CDR2: SGHDN, FVKESK. The J segment lost 4 bases and the V segment lost 0 bases, leaving 8 bases of the junction unmatched.

This clonotype occurred a few times. Mismatch with germline at one junction end may stem from a read error. V usage is TRBV3-1 and J usage is TRBJ1-1; D is undetermined. CDR1 LGHDT and CDR2 YNNKEL come from the germline V gene (reference sequence). The CDR3 runs to 14 residues. CDR3 sequence (DNA): TGTGCCAGCAGCCCCCCTGTGGGGAACACTGGAGCTTTCTTT. Its translation: CASSPPVGNTGAFF.

Only a few counts were recorded for this clonotype. The gene calls are TRBV18 and TRBJ2-7; possibly TRBD1 or TRBD2 for D (5 bases each). Germline values: CDR1 KGHSH, CDR2 LQKENI. CDR3 length: 15 residues. Trimming shortened V by 1 base and J by 1 base, and 11 bases separated the two germline ends. DNA of the CDR3: TGTGCCAGCTCACCACGAGAGGGGCCGTCCTACGAGCAGTACTTC. This translates into CASSPREGPSYEQYF.

Worth noting for this clonotype: At one of its ends the junction is not consistent with the germline gene, which may arise from a read error. This rearrangement joins TRBV7-2 to TRBJ2-1, with 9 bases matching TRBD2. CDR3 length equals 20 residues. The germline V gene has CDR1 SGHTA and CDR2 FQGNSA. CDR3 protein: CASSLRRGALAGGPRNEQLF. CDR3 bases: TGTGCCAGCAGCCTAAGAAGGGGGGCGCTGGCGGGAGGGCCGAGGAATGAGCAGCTCTTC.

This clonotype came up many times. This chain connects TRBV5-4 to TRBJ2-1; 8 positions agree with TRBD1. The CDR3 length is 15 residues. Germline CDR1 SGHNT, CDR2 YYREEE (reference sequence). V trimming: 0 bases; J trimming: 3 bases; junction bases outside the gene matches: 2. CDR3 DNA sequence: TGTGCCAGCAGCTTGGTTGGGACAGGCTACAATGAGCAGTTCTTC. Amino acids: CASSLVGTGYNEQFF.

The table lists this clonotype with a few counts. V usage is TRBV2 and J usage is TRBJ2-7, with 7 nucleotides matching TRBD2. V was clipped by 6 bases and J by 3 bases; unmatched bases: 11. CDR3 length: 15 residues. The V gene's germline CDR1 is SNHLY and CDR2 FYNNEI. The CDR3 here is CASRGGSGSLYEQYF. DNA of the CDR3: TGTGCCAGCAGGGGGGGGAGCGGGTCACTCTACGAGCAGTACTTC.

This clonotype was observed many times. The chain recombines TRBV7-9 with TRBJ2-3, with 8 nucleotides matching TRBD1. V trimming: 1 base; J trimming: 2 bases; junction bases outside the gene matches: 2. Germline CDR1 SEHNR, CDR2 FQNEAQ (reference sequence). The CDR3 loop spans 15 amino acids. CDR3 protein: CASSLGQGLTDTQYF. As DNA, the CDR3 is TGTGCCAGCAGCTTAGGACAGGGGCTCACAGATACGCAGTATTTT.

This clonotype occurred many times. The chain combines TRBV6-1 with TRBJ2-3; a weak D match, TRBD2 (5 bases). Trimming pared 1 base from V and 0 bases from J, leaving 5 bases between. Germline lookup yields CDR1 MNHNS and CDR2 SASEGT. The CDR3 is 14 amino acids. The CDR3 loop is CASSEGGSTDTQYF. The DNA for the CDR3 is TGTGCCAGCAGTGAAGGCGGGAGCACAGATACGCAGTATTTT.

This clonotype came up a few times. This chain connects TRBV10-1 to TRBJ2-2, with 8 bases fitting TRBD1. The junction had 2 bases not matched to a gene; V was cut back by 5 bases and J by 6 bases. In germline, CDR1 is WNHNN, CDR2 SYGVQD (reference sequence). This CDR3 is 13 amino acids long. The CDR3 reads CASSRTGPGELFF. CDR3 DNA: TGCGCCAGCAGTCGGACAGGGCCCGGGGAGCTGTTTTTT.

This clonotype came up many times. This chain connects TRBV2 to TRBJ1-5; D not resolved. Trimming pared 6 bases from V and 3 bases from J, leaving 9 bases between. Germline CDR1 and CDR2: SNHLY and FYNNEI. The CDR3 runs to 13 residues. CDR3 bases: TGTGCCAGCAGGCGGGAACCCAATCAGCCCCAGCATTTT. Translating gives CASRREPNQPQHF.

There are a few counts of this clonotype. The chain combines TRBV9 with TRBJ2-1; 10 bases map to TRBD2. V shed 1 base, J shed 7 bases, and the junction held 5 bases outside the gene matches. The CDR3 consists of 15 residues. The V gene's germline CDR1 is SGDLS and CDR2 YYNGEE. The CDR3 DNA is TGTGCCAGCAGCGTACAAAGCGGGAGGGTTAATGAGCAGTTCTTC. It specifies CASSVQSGRVNEQFF.